This T cell receptor beta chain derives from a study of regulatory T cells in long-lasting Graves disease. Study-level points and caveats: Persistent disease preferred TRBV28, TRBJ1-2 and TRBJ2-5; new disease, TRBV20-1 and TRBJ2-1.

CDR1 and CDR2 (germline): MDHEN, SYDVKM. The CDR3 covers 14 residues. Arm-PCR of CDR3 regions and iRepertoire HTBI primers were the basis on which TCR beta libraries were built. TCRdb used MiXCR to reprocess the multiplex PCR reads, holding one entry per CDR3 protein. The table shows fewer than 550,000 distinct CDR3 sequences, with about 22% occurring only once. Turning to this clonotype: What it recognizes is unknown. Compared with germline, one end of the junction differs, possibly owing to a read error.

As to time point: persistent/refractory GD, antithyroid drugs over 5 years with positive TRAb. Making the TCR library involved RNA that had been extracted from PBMCs. Source: peripheral blood mononuclear cells (PBMCs), taken when the disease was refractory, from a patient treated with antithyroid drugs. The chain links TRBV28 to TRBJ2-7, with D possibly TRBD1 on 5 matching bases. The receptor was isolated from a female donor with Graves disease. The CDR3 reads CASSSGQGPYERYF. CDR3 DNA sequence: TGTGCCAGCAGTTCTGGGCAGGGCCCCTACGAGCGGTACTTC.